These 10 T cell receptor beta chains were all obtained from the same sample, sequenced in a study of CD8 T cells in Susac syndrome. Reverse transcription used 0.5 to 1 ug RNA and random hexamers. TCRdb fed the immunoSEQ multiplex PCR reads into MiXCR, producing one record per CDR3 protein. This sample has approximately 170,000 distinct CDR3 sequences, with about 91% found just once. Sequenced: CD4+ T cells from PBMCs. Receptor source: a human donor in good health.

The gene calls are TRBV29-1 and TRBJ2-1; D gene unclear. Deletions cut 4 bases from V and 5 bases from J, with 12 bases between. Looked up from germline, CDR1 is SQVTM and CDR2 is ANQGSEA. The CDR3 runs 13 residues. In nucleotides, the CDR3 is TGCAGCGTTGGGCAGGCGAGCGACAATGAGCAGTTCTTC. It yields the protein CSVGQASDNEQFF.

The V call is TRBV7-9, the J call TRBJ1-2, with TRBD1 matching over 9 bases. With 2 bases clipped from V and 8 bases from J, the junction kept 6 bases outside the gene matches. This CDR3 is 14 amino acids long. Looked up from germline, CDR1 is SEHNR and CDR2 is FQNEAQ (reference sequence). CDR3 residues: CASSLTGGYVGYTF. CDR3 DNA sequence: TGTGCCAGCAGCTTAACAGGGGGCTACGTAGGCTACACCTTC.

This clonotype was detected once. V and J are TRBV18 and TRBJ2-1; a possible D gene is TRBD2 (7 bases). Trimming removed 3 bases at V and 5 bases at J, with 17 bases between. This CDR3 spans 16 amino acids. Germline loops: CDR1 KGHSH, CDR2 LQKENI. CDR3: CASSPPGRGGDNEQFF. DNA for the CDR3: TGTGCCAGCTCACCGCCAGGGAGGGGGGGTGACAATGAGCAGTTCTTC.

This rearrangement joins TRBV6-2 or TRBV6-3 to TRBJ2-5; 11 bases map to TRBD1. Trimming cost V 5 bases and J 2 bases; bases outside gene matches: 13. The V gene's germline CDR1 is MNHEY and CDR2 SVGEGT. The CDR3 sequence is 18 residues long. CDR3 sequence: CASSRPSGTGGRQETQYF. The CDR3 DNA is TGTGCCAGCAGTAGGCCCTCCGGGACAGGGGGGCGTCAAGAGACCCAGTACTTC.

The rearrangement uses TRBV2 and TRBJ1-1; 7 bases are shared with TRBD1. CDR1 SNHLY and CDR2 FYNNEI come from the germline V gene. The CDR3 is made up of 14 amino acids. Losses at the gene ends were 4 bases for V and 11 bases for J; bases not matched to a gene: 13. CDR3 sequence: CASSAIDRASPAFF. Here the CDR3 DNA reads TGTGCCAGCAGTGCAATTGACAGGGCCAGTCCCGCTTTCTTT.

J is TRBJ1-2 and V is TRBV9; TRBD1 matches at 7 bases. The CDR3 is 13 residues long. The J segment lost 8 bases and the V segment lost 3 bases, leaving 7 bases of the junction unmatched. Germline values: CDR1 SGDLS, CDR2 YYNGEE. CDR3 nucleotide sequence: TGTGCCAGCAGCGCTTCGACAGGGTACGGCTACACCTTC. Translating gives CASSASTGYGYTF.

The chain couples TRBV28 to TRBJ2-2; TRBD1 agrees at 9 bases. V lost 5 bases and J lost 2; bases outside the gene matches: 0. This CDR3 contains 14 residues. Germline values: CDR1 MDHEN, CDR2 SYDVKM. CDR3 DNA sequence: TGTGCCAGCAGTACAGGGGGCAACACCGGGGAGCTGTTTTTT. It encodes CASSTGGNTGELFF. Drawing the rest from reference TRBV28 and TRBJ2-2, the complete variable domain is DVKVTQSSRYLVKRTGEKVFLECVQDMDHENMFWYRQDPGLGLRLIYFSYDVKMKEKGDIPEGYSVSREKKERFSLILESASTNQTSMYLCASSTGGNTGELFFGEGSRLTVL.

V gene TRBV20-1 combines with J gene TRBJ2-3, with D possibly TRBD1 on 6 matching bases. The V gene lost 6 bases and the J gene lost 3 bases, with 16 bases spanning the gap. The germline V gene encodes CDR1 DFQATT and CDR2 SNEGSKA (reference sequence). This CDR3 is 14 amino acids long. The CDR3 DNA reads TGCAGTGCAACTACAGGGTCTTGGACAGATACGCAGTATTTT. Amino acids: CSATTGSWTDTQYF.

The CDR3 is CASSQGGTRGYNEQFF. The CDR3 coding sequence is TGTGCCAGCAGCCAAGGGGGTACGCGGGGTTACAATGAGCAGTTCTTC. This chain uses TRBV4-2 with TRBJ2-1, with D possibly matching TRBD2 (6 bases). The CDR3 loop spans 16 amino acids. Germline assignment: CDR1 LGHNA and CDR2 YNFKEQ. The V gene lost 1 base and the J gene lost 4 bases, with 14 bases spanning the gap.

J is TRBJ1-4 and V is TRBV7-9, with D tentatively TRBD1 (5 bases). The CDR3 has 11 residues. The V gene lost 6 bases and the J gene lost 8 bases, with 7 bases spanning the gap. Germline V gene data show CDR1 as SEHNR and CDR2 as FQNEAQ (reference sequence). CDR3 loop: CASRQGEKLFF. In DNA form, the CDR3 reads TGTGCCAGCAGGCAGGGCGAAAAACTGTTTTTT.